This section outlines one T cell receptor (beta chain) sequence together with its context. These data originate in a study of shared clonotypes between healthy human individuals. Donors, without exception, were Caucasian adults residing in Nashville, Tennessee. Naive CD45RA+ and memory CD45RA-negative subsets were split from CD4+ cells. As processed by the authors: Filtering differed since immunoSEQ provided only junctions, with no quality scores. Measured with immunoSEQ multiplex PCR; TCRdb has only the in-frame clones, and not every one. V and J calls and clone size follow that table, whereas D and trimming were derived from the DNA. The sample has approximately 2.3 million clones; about 92% are singletons. From germline, CDR1 is MRHNA and CDR2 SNTAGT. Losses at the gene ends were 8 bases for V and 8 bases for J; bases not matched to a gene: 6. This CDR3 region has 13 residues.

This clonotype originated in a man aged 18 to 30 in good health. Some clones in this sample may be carry-over from other donors' samples. The chain employs TRBV6-4 and TRBJ1-4, with 9 bases that match TRBD1. Sequenced: naive CD4+ T cells from PBMCs. Subset denoted: CD45RA+ positively selected. CDR3 loop: CASSRGQGEKLFF. The CDR3 DNA follows: TGTGCCAGCTCAAGGGGACAGGGAGAAAAACTGTTTTTT.